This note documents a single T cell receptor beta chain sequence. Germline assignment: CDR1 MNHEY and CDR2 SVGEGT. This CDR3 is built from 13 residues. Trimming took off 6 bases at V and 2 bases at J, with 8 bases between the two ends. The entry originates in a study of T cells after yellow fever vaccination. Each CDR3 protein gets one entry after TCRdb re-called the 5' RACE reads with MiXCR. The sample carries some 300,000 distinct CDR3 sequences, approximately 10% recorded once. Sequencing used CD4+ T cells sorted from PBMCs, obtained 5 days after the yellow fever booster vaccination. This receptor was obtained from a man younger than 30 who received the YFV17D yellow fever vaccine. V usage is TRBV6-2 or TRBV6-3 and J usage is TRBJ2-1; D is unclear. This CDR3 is CASRAQPYNEQFF. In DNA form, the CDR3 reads TGTGCCAGCAGGGCACAGCCCTACAATGAGCAGTTCTTC.